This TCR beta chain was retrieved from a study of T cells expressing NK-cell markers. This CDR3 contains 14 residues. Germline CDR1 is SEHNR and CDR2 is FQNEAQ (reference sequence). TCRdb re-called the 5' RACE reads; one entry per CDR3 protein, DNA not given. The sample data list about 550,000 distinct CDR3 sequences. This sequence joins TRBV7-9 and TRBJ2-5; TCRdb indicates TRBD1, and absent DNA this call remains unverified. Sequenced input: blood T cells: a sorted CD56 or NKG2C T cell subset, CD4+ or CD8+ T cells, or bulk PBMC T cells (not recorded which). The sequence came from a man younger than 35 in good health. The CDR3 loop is CASSIREYQETQYF. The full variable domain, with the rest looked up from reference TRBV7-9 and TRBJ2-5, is DTGVSQNPRHKITKRGQNVTFRCDPISEHNRLYWYRQTLGQGPEFLTYFQNEAQLEKSRLLSDRFSAERPKGSFSTLEIQRTEQGDSAMYLCASSIREYQETQYFGPGTRLLVL.